The following is a TCR beta chain sequence with its context. Its antigen is unidentified. This sample stems from a study of cytomegalovirus exposure and HLA in healthy donors. 60 Vbeta and 13 Jbeta primers were used in PCR. Profiled with immunoSEQ multiplex PCR; TCRdb holds only in-frame clones, not every one. The table shows 150,000 or so clones, with roughly 79% occurring only once. Notes on the study in general: The availability of immune exposure information extended only to CMV serostatus. Most sequenced TCRs were rare (though some public TCRs occurred in many donors).

Trimming cost V 0 bases and J 4 bases, with 12 bases left between them. The CDR3 contains 14 residues. Germline V gene sequence: CDR1 SQVTM, CDR2 ANQGSEA. Source material: PBMCs. V usage is TRBV29-1 and J usage is TRBJ1-2; D is undetermined. The clonotype was recovered from a male donor in good health and CMV-seronegative. The CDR3 sequence is CSVEDSYGVYGYTF. The CDR3 region has the DNA TGCAGCGTTGAAGACTCCTACGGGGTCTATGGCTACACCTTC.